This TCR beta chain emerged from a study of T-cell memory formation after mild COVID-19. The study's findings and limits: Among contracting clones, CD4+ were mainly CM/EM and CD8+ enriched in EMRA. While clones contracting from day 15 to 85 were balanced between CD4 and CD8, later expanders leaned CD4+. Prior to infection, memory already included some responding clones, suggesting cross-reactive memory joined.

With respect to this clonotype: The target antigen is unknown.

V was trimmed by 3 bases and J by 4 bases, leaving 10 bases between them. The CDR3 totals 14 residues. Germline V gene lookup returns CDR1 LNHDA and CDR2 SQIVND (reference sequence). TCR alpha and TCR beta cDNA libraries carrying sample barcodes and UMIs were produced by 5'RACE using constant-segment primers. MiXCR was run by TCRdb on the 5' RACE reads, yielding one entry per CDR3 protein. The sample holds about 140,000 distinct CDR3 sequences, 14% seen once. The sample comprised PBMCs or a T cell subset sorted from them (not recorded which). This chain joins TRBV19 and TRBJ2-1, with D tentatively TRBD2 (6 bases). The sequence was obtained from an adult woman who had mild COVID-19 (a few samples of this study predate the infection). Cell type and time point are not known. The chain's CDR3 is CASSIELAYNEQFF. CDR3 nucleotide sequence: TGTGCCAGTAGTATCGAACTAGCTTACAATGAGCAGTTCTTC.